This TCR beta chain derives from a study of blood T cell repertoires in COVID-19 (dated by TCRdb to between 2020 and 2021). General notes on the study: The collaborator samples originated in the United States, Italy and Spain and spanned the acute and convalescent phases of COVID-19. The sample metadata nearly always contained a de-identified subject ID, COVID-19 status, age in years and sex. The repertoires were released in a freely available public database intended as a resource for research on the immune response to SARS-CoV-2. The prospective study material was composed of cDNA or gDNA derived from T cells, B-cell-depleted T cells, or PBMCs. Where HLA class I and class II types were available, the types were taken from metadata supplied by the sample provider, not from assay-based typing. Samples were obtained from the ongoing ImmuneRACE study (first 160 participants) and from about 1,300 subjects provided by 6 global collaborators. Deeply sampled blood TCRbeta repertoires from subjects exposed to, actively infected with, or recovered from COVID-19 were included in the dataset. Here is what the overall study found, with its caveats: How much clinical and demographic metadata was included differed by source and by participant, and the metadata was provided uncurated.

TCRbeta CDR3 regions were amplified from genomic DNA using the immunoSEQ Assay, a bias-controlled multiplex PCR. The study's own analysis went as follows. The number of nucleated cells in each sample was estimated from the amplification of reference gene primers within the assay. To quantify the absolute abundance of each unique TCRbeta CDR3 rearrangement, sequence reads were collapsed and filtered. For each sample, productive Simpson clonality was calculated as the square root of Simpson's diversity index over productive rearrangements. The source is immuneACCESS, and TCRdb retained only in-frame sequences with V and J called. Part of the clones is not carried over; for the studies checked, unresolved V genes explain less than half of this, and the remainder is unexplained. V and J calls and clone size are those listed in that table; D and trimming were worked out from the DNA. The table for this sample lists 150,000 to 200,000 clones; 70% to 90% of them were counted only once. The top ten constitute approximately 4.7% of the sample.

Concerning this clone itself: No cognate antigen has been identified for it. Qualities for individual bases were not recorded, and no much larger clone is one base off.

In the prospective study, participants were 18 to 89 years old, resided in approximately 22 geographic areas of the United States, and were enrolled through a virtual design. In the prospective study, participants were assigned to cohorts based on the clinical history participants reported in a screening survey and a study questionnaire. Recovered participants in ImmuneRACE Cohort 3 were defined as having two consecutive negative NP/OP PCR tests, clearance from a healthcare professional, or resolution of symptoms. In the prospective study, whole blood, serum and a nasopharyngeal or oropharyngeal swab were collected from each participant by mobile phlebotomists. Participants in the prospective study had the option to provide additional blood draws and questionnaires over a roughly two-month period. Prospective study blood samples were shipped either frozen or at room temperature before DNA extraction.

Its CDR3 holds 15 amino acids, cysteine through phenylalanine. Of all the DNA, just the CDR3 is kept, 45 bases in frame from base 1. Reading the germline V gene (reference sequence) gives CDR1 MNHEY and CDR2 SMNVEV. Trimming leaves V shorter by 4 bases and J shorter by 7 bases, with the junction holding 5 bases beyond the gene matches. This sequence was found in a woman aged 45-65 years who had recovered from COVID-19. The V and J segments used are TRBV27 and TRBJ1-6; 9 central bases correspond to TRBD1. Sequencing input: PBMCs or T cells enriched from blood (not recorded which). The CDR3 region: CASSSNGQGNSPLHF. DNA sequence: TGTGCCAGCAGTTCGAATGGACAGGGGAATTCACCCCTCCACTTT.